This T cell receptor beta chain was retrieved from a study of identical twins. The CDR3 is 14 amino acids. The germline V and J ends were trimmed by 0 bases and 6 bases, with 11 bases remaining between them. Germline CDR1 and CDR2: MNHEY and SVGAGI. TCRdb re-derived calls from the 5' RACE reads in MiXCR, one entry per CDR3 protein. In the table there are 750,000 to 950,000 distinct CDR3 sequences, roughly an eighth of which are singletons. A further study also used this sample, focusing on yellow fever vaccine responses in identical twins.

Sequencing was performed on PBMCs. The clonotype comes from a woman between 18 and 30 years old in good health. The chain joins TRBV6-5 to TRBJ1-1, with a possible D match to TRBD1 (6 bases). CDR3 in amino acids: CASSYSGARAEAFF. CDR3 coding DNA: TGTGCCAGCAGTTACTCGGGGGCCCGGGCTGAAGCTTTCTTT.